Included here is one TCR beta chain sequence, with context. The target antigen is unknown. With 4 bases removed from V and 1 base from J, the gap between germline ends came to 10 bases. Germline assignment: CDR1 LGHNA and CDR2 YSLEER. The length of the CDR3 is 14 residues. This sample's time point: week 5, during vaccination. What each vaccine dose contained was 300 ug of mutant IDH1 20-mer peptide, accompanied by topical imiquimod. The data are from a study of a mutant IDH1 vaccine in newly diagnosed glioma. Looking at the study overall: The study started vaccination 4-6 weeks after radiotherapy alone, or with temozolomide cycles.

Data came from immunoSEQ multiplex PCR; TCRdb stores just in-frame clones and leaves some out. The data show approximately 60,000 clones, with 82% seen just once and over 3% held by the top ten. This sample comprised PBMCs, obtained from a glioma patient whose treatment included an IDH1 peptide vaccine. The J gene is TRBJ1-1, the V gene TRBV4-3; D is perhaps TRBD1 (6 bases). The receptor's source is a woman aged 18-35 years with glioma. Some clones in this sample may be carry-over from other donors' samples. The CDR3 nucleotides read TGCGCCAGCAGCCTAGGACAGCAGAACACTGAAGCTTTCTTT. It yields the protein CASSLGQQNTEAFF.